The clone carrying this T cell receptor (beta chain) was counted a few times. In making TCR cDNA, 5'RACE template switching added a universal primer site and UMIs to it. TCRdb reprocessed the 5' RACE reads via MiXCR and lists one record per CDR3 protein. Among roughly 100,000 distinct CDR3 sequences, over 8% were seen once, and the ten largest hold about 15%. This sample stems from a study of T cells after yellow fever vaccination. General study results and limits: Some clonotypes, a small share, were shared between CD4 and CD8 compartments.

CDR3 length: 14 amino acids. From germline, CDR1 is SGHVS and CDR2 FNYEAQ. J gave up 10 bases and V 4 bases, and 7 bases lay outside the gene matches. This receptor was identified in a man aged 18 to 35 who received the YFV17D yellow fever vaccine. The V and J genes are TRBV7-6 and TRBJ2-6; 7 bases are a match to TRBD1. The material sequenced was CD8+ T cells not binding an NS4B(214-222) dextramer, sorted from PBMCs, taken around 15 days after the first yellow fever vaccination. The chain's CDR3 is CASSSEMTGNVLTF. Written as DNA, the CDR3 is TGTGCCAGCAGCTCCGAGATGACAGGGAACGTCCTGACTTTC.